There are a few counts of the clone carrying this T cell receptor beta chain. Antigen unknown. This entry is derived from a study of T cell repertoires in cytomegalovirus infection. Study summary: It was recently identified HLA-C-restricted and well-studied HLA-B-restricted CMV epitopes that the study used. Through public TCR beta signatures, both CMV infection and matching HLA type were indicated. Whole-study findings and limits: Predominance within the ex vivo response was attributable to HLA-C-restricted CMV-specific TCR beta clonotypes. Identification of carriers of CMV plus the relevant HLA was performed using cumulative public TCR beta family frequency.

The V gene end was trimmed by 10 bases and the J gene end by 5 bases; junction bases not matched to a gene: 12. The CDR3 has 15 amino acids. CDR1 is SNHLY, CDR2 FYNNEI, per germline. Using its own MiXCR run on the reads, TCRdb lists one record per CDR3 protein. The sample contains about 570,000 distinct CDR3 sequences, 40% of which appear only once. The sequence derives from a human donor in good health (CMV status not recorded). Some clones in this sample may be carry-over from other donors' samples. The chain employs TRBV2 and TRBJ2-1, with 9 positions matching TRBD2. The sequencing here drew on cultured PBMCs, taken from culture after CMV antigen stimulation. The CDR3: CATRRQRGADNEQFF. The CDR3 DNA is TGTGCCACCCGCCGCCAGCGGGGGGCCGACAATGAGCAGTTCTTC.